This entry lists 6 T cell receptor beta chains sequenced from one sample in a study of blood T cell repertoires in COVID-19. TCRdb's table, derived via immunoSEQ multiplex PCR, lists solely in-frame clones and lacks some. The sample shows approximately 50,000 clones, 80% to 90% of them seen only once. Sequenced input: peripheral blood. The origin of the receptors is a man aged 45-65 years with active COVID-19.

The genes are TRBV10-1 and TRBJ2-5, with 7 bases identical to TRBD1. With V trimmed by 2 bases and J by 8 bases, 5 bases remained unmatched. Germline assignment: CDR1 WNHNN and CDR2 SYGVQD (reference sequence). The CDR3 length is 13 residues. The DNA of the CDR3 is TGCGCCAGCAGTGAGGACAGGGAGAGTACCCAGTACTTC. This encodes CASSEDRESTQYF.

This sequence joins TRBV21-1 and TRBJ1-2; the table's D call, TRBD1, was not checked against the DNA. TRBV21-1 is reported as a pseudogene. CDR3 length: 17 amino acids. DNA of the CDR3: TGTGCCAGCAGCAAAGGGGTCCCGTGGGACAGCTACTATGGCTACACCTTC. The encoded protein is CASSKGVPWDSYYGYTF.

The rearrangement links TRBV30 to TRBJ1-2; the match to TRBD1 covers 10 bases. Germline V gene lookup returns CDR1 GTSNPN and CDR2 SVGIG (reference sequence). The CDR3 runs to 15 residues. The V segment lost 3 bases and the J segment 2 bases; nucleotides outside the gene matches: 6. CDR3 DNA sequence: TGTGCCTGGAGACGGACAGGGGGAGACAACTATGGCTACACCTTC. It codes for CAWRRTGGDNYGYTF.

The V call is TRBV18, the J call TRBJ2-1; weak D call: TRBD2 (5 bases). V dropped 0 bases and J dropped 4 bases, with 7 bases sitting between them. The CDR3 has 14 residues. Germline V gene lookup returns CDR1 KGHSH and CDR2 LQKENI. CDR3 region: CASSPPDLYNEQFF. As DNA, the CDR3 is TGTGCCAGCTCACCACCGGACTTATACAATGAGCAGTTCTTC.

This clone occurred once. The genes are TRBV12-2 and TRBJ2-7; the table's D call, TRBD2, was not checked against the DNA. TRBV12-2 is a recognized pseudogene. CDR3 length: 16 residues. The DNA of the CDR3 is TGTGCAAGTCGCCCAAACCCGGCACGCGGGAACTACGAGCAGTACTTC. Amino acid sequence: CASRPNPARGNYEQYF.

In this sample, this clone turned up many times. The chain's CDR3 is CASSYSKDLIKGSTF. The CDR3 DNA sequence: TGTGCCAGCAGTTACTCGAAGGATCTCATCAAGGGGTCCACCTTC. The rearrangement uses TRBV6-5 and TRBJ1-2; tentative D call: TRBD1 (5 bases). The V end lost 0 bases, the J end lost 13 bases, and 21 bases lay between the germline ends. Germline CDR1 and CDR2: MNHEY and SVGAGI. The CDR3 has 15 residues.